This T cell receptor (beta chain) was profiled in a study of cytomegalovirus exposure and HLA in healthy donors. Points on this clone: Its target is unknown.

Germline V gives CDR1 SGHRS, CDR2 YFSETQ. This CDR3 spans 15 amino acids. The trim removed 4 bases at V and 10 bases at J, leaving 14 bases unmatched. Findings and caveats of the study: No immune exposure information besides CMV serostatus was available. Some TCR beta chains (164 of them) were listed as cytomegalovirus-associated.

Vbeta (60) and Jbeta (13) primers were used in the PCR. In the authors' workflow: In a later analysis, some 10 million of 83 million or so unique beta chains occurred in at least two donors. Sequencing was performed with immunoSEQ multiplex PCR; in TCRdb, only in-frame clones are kept and a portion is missing. V, J and clone size are taken as reported in that table, and D and trimming were inferred from the DNA itself. The table includes 90,000 to 150,000 clones, roughly 79% detected once. The chain is built from TRBV5-1 and TRBJ2-1, with 7 bases fitting TRBD2. The source is a woman aged 40 to 50 in good health and CMV-seronegative. What was sequenced was PBMCs. The CDR3 DNA reads as TGCGCCAGCAGCCAGCCGGGACTACCTAGTGGGGAGCAGTTCTTC. Translating it yields CASSQPGLPSGEQFF.